This TCR beta chain came from a study of T cell repertoires in cytomegalovirus infection. The CDR3 runs 13 residues. Germline CDR1 reads MNHEY; CDR2 reads SVGAGI. Trimming removed 0 bases from V and 7 bases from J, with 9 bases in between. The count of this clonotype is one. Its cognate antigen is unknown. TCRdb processed the reads anew with MiXCR; each CDR3 protein has one entry. Of approximately 770,000 distinct CDR3 sequences detected, about 27% appear once; the ten largest clones hold around 14%. Sequences were derived from cultured CD8+ T cells from PBMCs, sampled from culture after CMV antigen stimulation. The V call is TRBV6-5, the J call TRBJ1-2; D call uncertain. This clonotype was obtained from a human donor in good health (CMV status not recorded). Some clones in this sample may be carry-over from other donors' samples. The CDR3, as DNA: TGTGCCAGCAGTTACTCGGCAATTGTTGGCTACACCTTC. It codes for CASSYSAIVGYTF.